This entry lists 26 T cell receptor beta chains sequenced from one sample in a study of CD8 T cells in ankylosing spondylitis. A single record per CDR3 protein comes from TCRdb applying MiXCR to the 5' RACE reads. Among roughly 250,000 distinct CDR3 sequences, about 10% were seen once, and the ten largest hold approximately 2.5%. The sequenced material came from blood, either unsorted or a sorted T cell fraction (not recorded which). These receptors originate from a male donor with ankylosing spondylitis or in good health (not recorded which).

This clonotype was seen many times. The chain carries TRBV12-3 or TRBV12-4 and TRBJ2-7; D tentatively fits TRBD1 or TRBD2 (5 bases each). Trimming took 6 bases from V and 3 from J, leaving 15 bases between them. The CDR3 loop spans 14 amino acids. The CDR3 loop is CASRRGRENYEQYF. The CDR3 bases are TGTGCCAGCAGGAGGGGCAGGGAGAACTACGAGCAGTACTTC.

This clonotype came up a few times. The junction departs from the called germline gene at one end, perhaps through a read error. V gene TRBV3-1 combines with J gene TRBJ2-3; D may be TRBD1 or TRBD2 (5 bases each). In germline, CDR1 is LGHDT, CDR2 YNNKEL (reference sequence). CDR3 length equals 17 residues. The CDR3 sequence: CASSKDWGSTRTGTQYF. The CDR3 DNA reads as TGTGCCAGCAGCAAAGATTGGGGGAGTACACGGACCGGTACGCAGTATTTT.

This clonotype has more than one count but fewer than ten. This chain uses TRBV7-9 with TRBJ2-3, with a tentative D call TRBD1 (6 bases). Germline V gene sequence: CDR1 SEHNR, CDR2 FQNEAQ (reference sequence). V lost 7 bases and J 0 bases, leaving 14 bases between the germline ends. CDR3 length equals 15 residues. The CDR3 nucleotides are TGTGCCAGCACCCCCCGGACAGTCAGCACAGATACGCAGTATTTT. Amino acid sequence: CASTPRTVSTDTQYF.

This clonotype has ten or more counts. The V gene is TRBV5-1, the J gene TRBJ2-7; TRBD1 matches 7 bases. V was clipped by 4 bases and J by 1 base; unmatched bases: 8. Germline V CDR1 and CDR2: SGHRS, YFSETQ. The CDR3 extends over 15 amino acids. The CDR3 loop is CASSPRGSGSYEQYF. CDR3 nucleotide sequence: TGCGCCAGCAGCCCCAGGGGGAGTGGATCCTACGAGCAGTACTTC.

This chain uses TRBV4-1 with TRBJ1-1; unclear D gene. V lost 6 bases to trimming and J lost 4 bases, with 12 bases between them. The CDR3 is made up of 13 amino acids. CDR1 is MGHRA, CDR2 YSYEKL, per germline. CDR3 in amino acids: CASRVEGGTEAFF. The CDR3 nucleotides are TGCGCCAGCAGAGTAGAGGGAGGCACTGAAGCTTTCTTT.

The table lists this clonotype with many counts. The chain's CDR3 is CASSLPTGVINEKLFF. For the CDR3, the DNA is TGCGCCAGCAGCTTACCCACAGGGGTGATTAATGAAAAACTGTTTTTT. V gene TRBV5-1 combines with J gene TRBJ1-4, with 7 bases aligning to TRBD1. Germline trimming cut 2 bases from V and 4 bases from J; bases unmatched to any gene: 8. The CDR3 consists of 16 residues. Germline V CDR1 and CDR2: SGHRS, YFSETQ. Full variable domain (remainder filled in from reference TRBV5-1 and TRBJ1-4): KAGVTQTPRYLIKTRGQQVTLSCSPISGHRSVSWYQQTPGQGLQFLFEYFSETQRNKGNFPGRFSGRQFSNSRSEMNVSTLELGDSALYLCASSLPTGVINEKLFFGSGTQLSVL.

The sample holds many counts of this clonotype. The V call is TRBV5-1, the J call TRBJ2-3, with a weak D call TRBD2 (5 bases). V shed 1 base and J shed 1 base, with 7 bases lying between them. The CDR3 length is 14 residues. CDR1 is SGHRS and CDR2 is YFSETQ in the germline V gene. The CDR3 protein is CASSLYGGTDTQYF. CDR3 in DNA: TGCGCCAGCAGCTTGTACGGGGGCACAGATACGCAGTATTTT. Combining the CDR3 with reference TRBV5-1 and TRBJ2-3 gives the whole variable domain KAGVTQTPRYLIKTRGQQVTLSCSPISGHRSVSWYQQTPGQGLQFLFEYFSETQRNKGNFPGRFSGRQFSNSRSEMNVSTLELGDSALYLCASSLYGGTDTQYFGPGTRLTVL.

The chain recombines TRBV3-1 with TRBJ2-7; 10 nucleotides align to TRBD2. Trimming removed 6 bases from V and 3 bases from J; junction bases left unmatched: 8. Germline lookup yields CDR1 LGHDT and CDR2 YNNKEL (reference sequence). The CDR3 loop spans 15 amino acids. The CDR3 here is CASSPSGGLRYEQYF. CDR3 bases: TGTGCCAGCAGTCCTAGCGGGGGCCTTCGCTACGAGCAGTACTTC.

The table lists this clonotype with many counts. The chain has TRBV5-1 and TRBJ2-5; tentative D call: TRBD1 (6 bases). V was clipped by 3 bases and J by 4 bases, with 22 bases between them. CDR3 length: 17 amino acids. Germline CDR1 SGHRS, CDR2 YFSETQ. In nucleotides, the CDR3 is TGCGCCAGCAGCTCTCTGGGGGACGACAGGAAGGGAGAGACCCAGTACTTC. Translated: CASSSLGDDRKGETQYF.

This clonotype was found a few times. The CDR3 DNA follows: TGCAGTGCTTCACAGGGGGCAGGGAGCAATCAGCCCCAGCATTTT. Amino acids: CSASQGAGSNQPQHF. The chain joins TRBV20-1 to TRBJ1-5; TRBD1 agrees at 9 bases. CDR1 and CDR2 (germline): DFQATT, SNEGSKA (reference sequence). The CDR3 extends over 15 amino acids. J was trimmed by 1 base and V by 5 bases; bases with no gene match: 6.

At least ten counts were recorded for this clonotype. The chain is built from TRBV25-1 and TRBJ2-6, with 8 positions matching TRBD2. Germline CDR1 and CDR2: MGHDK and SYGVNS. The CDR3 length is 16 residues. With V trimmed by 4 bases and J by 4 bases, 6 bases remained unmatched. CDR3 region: CASSGSGGSGANVLTF. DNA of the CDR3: TGTGCCAGCAGTGGGTCGGGGGGGTCCGGGGCCAACGTCCTGACTTTC.

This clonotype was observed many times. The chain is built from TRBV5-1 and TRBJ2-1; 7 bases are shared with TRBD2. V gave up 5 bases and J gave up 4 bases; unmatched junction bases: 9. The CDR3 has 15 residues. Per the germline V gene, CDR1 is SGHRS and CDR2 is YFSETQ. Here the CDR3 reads CASSYLAEPYNEQFF. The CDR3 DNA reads TGCGCCAGCAGTTATCTAGCGGAACCTTACAATGAGCAGTTCTTC. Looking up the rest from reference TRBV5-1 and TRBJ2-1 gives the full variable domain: KAGVTQTPRYLIKTRGQQVTLSCSPISGHRSVSWYQQTPGQGLQFLFEYFSETQRNKGNFPGRFSGRQFSNSRSEMNVSTLELGDSALYLCASSYLAEPYNEQFFGPGTRLTVL.

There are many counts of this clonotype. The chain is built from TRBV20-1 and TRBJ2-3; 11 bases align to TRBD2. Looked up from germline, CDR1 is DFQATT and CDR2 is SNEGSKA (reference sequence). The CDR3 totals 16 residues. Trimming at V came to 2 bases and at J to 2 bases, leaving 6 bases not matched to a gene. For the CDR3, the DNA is TGCAGTGCTAGAAGGGTGACTAGCGGGGACACAGATACGCAGTATTTT. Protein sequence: CSARRVTSGDTDTQYF.

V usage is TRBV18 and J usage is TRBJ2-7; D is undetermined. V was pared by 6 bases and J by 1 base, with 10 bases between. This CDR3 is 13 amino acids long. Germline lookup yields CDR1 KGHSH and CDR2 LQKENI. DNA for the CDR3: TGTGCCAGCTCCACGAGTGATTCCTACGAGCAGTACTTC. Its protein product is CASSTSDSYEQYF.

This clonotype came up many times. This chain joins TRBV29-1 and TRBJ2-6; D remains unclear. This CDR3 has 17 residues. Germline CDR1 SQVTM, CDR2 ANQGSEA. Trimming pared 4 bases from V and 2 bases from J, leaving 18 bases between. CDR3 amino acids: CSVVQQVSLAGANVLTF. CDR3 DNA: TGCAGCGTTGTTCAGCAGGTCTCCTTAGCTGGGGCCAACGTCCTGACTTTC.

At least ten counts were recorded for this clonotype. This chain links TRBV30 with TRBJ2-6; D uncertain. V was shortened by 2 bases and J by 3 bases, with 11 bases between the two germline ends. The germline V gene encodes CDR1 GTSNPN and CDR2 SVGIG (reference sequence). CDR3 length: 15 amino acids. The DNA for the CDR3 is TGTGCCTGGAGTACTGGTACTGGTGGGGCCAACGTCCTGACTTTC. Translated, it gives CAWSTGTGGANVLTF.

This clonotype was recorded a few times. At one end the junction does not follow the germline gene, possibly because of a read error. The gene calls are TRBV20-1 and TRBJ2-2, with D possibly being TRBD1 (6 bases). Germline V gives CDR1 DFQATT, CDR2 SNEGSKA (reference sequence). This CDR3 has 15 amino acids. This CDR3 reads CCAPYDRWNTGELFF. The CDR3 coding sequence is TGCTGTGCCCCTTACGACAGGTGGAACACCGGGGAGCTGTTTTTT.

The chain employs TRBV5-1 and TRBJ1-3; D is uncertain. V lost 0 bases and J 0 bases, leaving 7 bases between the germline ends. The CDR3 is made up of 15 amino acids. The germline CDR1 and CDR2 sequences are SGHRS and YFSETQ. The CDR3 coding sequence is TGCGCCAGCAGCTTGGAAGGGAGCTCTGGAAACACCATATATTTT. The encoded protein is CASSLEGSSGNTIYF.

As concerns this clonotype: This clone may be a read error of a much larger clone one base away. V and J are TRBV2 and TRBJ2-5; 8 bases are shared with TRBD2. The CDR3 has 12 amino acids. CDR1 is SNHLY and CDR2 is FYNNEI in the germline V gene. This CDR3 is CASIGGEEAQYF. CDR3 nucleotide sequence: TGTGCCAGCATCGGGGGGGAAGAGGCCCAGTACTTC.

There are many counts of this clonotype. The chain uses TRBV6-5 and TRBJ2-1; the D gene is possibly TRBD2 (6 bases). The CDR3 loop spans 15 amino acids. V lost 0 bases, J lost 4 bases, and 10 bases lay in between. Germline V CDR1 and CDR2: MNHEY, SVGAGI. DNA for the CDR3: TGTGCCAGCAGTTACTCGCGGGGAAATTACAATGAGCAGTTCTTC. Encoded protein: CASSYSRGNYNEQFF.

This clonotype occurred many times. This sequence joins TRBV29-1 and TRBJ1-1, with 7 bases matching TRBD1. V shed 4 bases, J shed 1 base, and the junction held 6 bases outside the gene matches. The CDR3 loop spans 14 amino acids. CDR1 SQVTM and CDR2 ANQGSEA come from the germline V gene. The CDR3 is CSVVRGQRNTEAFF. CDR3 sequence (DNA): TGCAGCGTTGTACGGGGACAGAGGAACACTGAAGCTTTCTTT.

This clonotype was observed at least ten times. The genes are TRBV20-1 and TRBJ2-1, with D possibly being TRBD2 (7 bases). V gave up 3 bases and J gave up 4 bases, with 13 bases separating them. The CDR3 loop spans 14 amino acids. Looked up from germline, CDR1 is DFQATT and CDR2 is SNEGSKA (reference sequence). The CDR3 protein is CSARGGQIYNEQFF. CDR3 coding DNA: TGCAGTGCTAGGGGGGGGCAGATATACAATGAGCAGTTCTTC.

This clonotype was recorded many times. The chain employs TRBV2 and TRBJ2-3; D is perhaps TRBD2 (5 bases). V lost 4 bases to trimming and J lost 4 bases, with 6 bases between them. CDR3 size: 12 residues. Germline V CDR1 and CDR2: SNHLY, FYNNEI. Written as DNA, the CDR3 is TGTGCCAGCAGTGCGGAGGCAGATACGCAGTATTTT. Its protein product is CASSAEADTQYF.

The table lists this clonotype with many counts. This chain's CDR3 is CASAWRGRGYEQYF. As DNA, the CDR3 is TGCGCCAGCGCCTGGCGGGGGAGGGGCTACGAGCAGTACTTC. The chain links TRBV5-1 to TRBJ2-7, with TRBD2 matching over 7 bases. V lost 7 bases to trimming and J lost 3 bases; unmatched junction nucleotides: 10. The CDR3 runs 14 residues. Germline V CDR1 and CDR2: SGHRS, YFSETQ.

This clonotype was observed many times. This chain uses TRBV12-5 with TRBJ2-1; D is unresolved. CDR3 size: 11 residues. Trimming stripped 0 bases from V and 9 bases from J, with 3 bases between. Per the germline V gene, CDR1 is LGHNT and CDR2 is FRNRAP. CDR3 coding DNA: TGTGCTAGTGGTTTGGTTGGTGAGCAGTTCTTC. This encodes CASGLVGEQFF.

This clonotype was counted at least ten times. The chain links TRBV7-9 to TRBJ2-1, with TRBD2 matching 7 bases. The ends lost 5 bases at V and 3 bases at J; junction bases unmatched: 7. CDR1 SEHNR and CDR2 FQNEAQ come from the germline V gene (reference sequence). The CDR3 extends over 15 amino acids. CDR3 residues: CASSISGGVYNEQFF. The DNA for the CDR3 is TGTGCCAGCAGCATTTCGGGGGGAGTCTACAATGAGCAGTTCTTC.